This T cell receptor beta chain was found in a study of cytomegalovirus exposure and HLA in healthy donors. Notes on the study in general: V- and J-gene trimming of TCR beta was linked (in a later analysis) to a missense DCLRE1C variant. A later examination showed that TCR association rates differed by HLA locus, with DRB1 most and HLA-C fewest.

A word on this clone: What it binds is not known.

PCR employed 60 Vbeta and 13 Jbeta primers. TCRdb's copy holds only in-frame clones and misses some; the assay was immunoSEQ multiplex PCR. The sample has around 130,000 clones; 65% to 85% are singletons. The V and J ends lost 4 bases and 11 bases respectively, with 27 bases between them. In germline, CDR1 is SGHRS, CDR2 YFSETQ. The CDR3 contains 16 residues. Source material: PBMCs. This chain links TRBV5-1 with TRBJ1-1; D perhaps matches TRBD1 (6 bases). The clonotype comes from a boy between 10 and 17 years old in good health and CMV-seronegative. CDR3 nucleotide sequence: TGCGCCAGCAGCCCGTCCCCCCAGGGGTTTAGAGGGTTGGCTTTCTTT. Its translation: CASSPSPQGFRGLAFF.